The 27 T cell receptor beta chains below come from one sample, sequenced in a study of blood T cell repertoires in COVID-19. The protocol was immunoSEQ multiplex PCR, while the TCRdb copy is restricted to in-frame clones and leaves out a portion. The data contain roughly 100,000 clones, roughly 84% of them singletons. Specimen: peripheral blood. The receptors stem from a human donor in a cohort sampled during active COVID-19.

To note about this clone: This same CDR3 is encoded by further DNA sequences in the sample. This CDR3 is CASSLNRGDYGYTF. The CDR3 bases are TGTGCCAGCAGCTTAAACAGGGGGGACTATGGCTACACCTTC. The chain carries TRBV7-9 and TRBJ1-2; the match to TRBD1 covers 8 bases. CDR1 SEHNR and CDR2 FQNEAQ come from the germline V gene (reference sequence). J gave up 3 bases and V 2 bases, and 2 bases lay outside the gene matches. This CDR3 contains 14 residues.

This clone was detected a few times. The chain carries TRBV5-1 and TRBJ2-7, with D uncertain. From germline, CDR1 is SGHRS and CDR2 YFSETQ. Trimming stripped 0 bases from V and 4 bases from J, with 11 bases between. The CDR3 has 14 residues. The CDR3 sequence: CASSLVPGPYEQYF. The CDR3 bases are TGCGCCAGCAGCTTGGTCCCTGGGCCGTACGAGCAGTACTTC.

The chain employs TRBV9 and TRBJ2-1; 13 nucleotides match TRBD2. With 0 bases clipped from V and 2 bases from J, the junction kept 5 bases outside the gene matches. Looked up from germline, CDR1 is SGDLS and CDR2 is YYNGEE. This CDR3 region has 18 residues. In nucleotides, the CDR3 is TGTGCCAGCAGCGTAGCAAAGACTAGCGGGGGGCCCTACAATGAGCAGTTCTTC. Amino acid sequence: CASSVAKTSGGPYNEQFF. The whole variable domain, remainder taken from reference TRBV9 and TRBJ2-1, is DSGVTQTPKHLITATGQRVTLRCSPRSGDLSVYWYQQSLDQGLQFLIQYYNGEERAKGNILERFSAQQFPDLHSELNLSSLELGDSALYFCASSVAKTSGGPYNEQFFGPGTRLTVL.

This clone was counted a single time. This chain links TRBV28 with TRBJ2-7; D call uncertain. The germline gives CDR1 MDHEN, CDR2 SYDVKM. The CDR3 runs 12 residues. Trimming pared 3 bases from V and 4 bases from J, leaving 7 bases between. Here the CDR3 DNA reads TGTGCCAGCAGTTTTGTAGAGTACGAGCAGTACTTC. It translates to CASSFVEYEQYF.

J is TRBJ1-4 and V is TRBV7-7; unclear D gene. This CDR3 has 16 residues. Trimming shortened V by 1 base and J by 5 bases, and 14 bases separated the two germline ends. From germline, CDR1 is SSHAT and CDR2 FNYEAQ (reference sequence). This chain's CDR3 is CASSLDGKGNNEKLFF. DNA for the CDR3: TGTGCCAGCAGCTTAGACGGGAAGGGAAACAATGAAAAACTGTTTTTT.

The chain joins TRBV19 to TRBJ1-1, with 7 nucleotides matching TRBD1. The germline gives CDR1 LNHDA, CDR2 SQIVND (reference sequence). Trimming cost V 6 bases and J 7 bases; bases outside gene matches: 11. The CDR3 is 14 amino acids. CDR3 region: CASSRWGQTIEAFF. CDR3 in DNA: TGTGCCAGTAGCCGTTGGGGACAGACCATTGAAGCTTTCTTT.

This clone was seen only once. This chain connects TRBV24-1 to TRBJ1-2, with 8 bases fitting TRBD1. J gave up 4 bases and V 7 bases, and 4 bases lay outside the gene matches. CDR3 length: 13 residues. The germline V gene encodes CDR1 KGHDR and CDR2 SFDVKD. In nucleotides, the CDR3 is TGTGCCACCAGCAAAGGACAGGGCTATGGCTACACCTTC. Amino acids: CATSKGQGYGYTF.

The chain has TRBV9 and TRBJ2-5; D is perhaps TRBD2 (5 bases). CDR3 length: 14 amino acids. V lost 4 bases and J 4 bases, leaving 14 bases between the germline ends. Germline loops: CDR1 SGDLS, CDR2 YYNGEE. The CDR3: CASSLAGGGETQYF. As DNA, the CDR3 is TGTGCCAGCAGCCTAGCCGGAGGTGGAGAGACCCAGTACTTC. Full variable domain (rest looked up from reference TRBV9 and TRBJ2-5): DSGVTQTPKHLITATGQRVTLRCSPRSGDLSVYWYQQSLDQGLQFLIQYYNGEERAKGNILERFSAQQFPDLHSELNLSSLELGDSALYFCASSLAGGGETQYFGPGTRLLVL.

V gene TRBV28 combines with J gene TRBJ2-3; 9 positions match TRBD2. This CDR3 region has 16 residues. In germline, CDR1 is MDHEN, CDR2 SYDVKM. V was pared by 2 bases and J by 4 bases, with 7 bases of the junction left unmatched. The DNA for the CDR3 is TGTGCCAGCAGTTTAACCGGCGGGGGGGCCCCAGATACGCAGTATTTT. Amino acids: CASSLTGGGAPDTQYF.

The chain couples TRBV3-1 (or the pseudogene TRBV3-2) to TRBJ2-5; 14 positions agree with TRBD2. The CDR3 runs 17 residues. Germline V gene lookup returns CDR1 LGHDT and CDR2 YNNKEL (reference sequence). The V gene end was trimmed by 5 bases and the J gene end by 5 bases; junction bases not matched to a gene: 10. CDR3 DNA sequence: TGTGCCAGCAGCTCAAGACCGGGACTAGCGGGGGCGGAGACCCAGTACTTC. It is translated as CASSSRPGLAGAETQYF.

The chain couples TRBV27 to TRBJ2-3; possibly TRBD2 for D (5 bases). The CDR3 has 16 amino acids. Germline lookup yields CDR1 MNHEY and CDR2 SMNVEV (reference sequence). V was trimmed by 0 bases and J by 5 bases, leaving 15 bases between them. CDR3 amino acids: CASSLSSDSEGDTQYF. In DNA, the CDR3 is TGTGCCAGCAGTTTATCATCGGACTCAGAAGGAGATACGCAGTATTTT.

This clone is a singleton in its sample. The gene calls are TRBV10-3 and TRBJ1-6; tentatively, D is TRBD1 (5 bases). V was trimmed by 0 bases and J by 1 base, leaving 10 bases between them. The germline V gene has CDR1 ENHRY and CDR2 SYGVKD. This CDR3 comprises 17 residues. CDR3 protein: CAISESVGGSYNSPLHF. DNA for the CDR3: TGTGCCATCAGTGAGTCGGTCGGGGGGTCCTATAATTCACCCCTCCACTTT.

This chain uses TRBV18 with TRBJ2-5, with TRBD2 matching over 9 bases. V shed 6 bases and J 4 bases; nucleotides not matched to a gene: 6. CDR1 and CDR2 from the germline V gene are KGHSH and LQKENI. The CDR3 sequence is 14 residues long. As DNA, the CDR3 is TGTGCCAGCTCCCTGGGACTAGCACCAGAGACCCAGTACTTC. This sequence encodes CASSLGLAPETQYF.

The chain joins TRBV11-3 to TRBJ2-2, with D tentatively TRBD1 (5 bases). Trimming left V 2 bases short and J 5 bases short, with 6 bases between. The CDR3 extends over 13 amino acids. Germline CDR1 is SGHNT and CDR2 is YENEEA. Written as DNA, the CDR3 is TGTGCCAGCAGCTTATCAGGGACCGGGGAGCTGTTTTTT. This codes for CASSLSGTGELFF.

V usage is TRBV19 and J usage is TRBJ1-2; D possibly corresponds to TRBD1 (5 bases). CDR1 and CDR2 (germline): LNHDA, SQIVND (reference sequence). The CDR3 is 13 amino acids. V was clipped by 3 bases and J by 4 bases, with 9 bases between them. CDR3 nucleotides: TGTGCCAGTAGTATCGGGGGGGGCTATGGCTACACCTTC. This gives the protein CASSIGGGYGYTF.

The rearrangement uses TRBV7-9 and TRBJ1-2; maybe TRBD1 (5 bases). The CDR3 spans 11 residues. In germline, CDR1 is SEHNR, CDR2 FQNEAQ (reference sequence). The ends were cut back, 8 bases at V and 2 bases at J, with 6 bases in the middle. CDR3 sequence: CASDSNYGYTF. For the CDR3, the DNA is TGTGCCAGCGACAGCAACTATGGCTACACCTTC.

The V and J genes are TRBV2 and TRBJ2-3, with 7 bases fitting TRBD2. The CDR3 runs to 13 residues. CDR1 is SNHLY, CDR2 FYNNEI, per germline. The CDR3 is CVSGLISTDTQYF. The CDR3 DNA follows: TGTGTTAGCGGGCTTATTAGCACAGATACGCAGTATTTT.

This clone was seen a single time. CDR3 residues: CSGRQRNSYNEQFF. The DNA for the CDR3 is TGCAGCGGAAGACAGCGAAACTCCTACAATGAGCAGTTCTTC. This chain uses TRBV29-1 with TRBJ2-1, with a tentative D call TRBD1 (5 bases). Trimming stripped 7 bases from V and 0 bases from J, with 13 bases between. Germline CDR1 and CDR2: SQVTM and ANQGSEA. This CDR3 is built from 14 residues.

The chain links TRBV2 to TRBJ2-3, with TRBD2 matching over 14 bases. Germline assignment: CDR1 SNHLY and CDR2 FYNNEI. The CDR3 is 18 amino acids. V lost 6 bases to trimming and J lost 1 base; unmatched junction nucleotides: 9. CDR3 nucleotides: TGTGCCAGCAGCGAGGGACTAGCGGGGGAGTGGGGCACAGATACGCAGTATTTT. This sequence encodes CASSEGLAGEWGTDTQYF.

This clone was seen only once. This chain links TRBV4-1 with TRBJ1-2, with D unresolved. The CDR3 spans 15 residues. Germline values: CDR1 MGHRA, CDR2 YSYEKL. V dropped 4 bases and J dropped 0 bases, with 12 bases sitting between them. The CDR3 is CASSPSGSANYGYTF. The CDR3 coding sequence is TGCGCCAGCAGCCCCTCGGGATCTGCTAACTATGGCTACACCTTC.

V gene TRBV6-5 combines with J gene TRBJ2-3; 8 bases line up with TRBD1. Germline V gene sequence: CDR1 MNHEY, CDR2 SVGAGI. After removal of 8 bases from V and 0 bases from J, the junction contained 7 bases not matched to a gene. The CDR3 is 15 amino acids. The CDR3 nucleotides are TGTGCCAGCGGACAGGGTCCTACTAGCACAGATACGCAGTATTTT. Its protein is CASGQGPTSTDTQYF.

As DNA, the CDR3 is TGTGCCAGCAGCCCTGGGGGGACAGGGAGCCATGAGCAGTTCTTC. Translated, it gives CASSPGGTGSHEQFF. V gene TRBV7-2 combines with J gene TRBJ2-1, with TRBD1 identical over 9 bases. Germline lookup yields CDR1 SGHTA and CDR2 FQGNSA. With V trimmed by 5 bases and J by 8 bases, 10 bases remained unmatched. The CDR3 runs 15 residues.

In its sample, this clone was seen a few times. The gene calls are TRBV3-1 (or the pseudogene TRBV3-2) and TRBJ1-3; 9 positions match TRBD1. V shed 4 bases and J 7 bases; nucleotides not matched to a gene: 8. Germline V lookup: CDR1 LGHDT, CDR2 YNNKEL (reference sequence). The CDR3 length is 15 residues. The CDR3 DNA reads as TGTGCCAGCAGCCGTGGACAGGGGATACGGAACACCATATATTTT. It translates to CASSRGQGIRNTIYF.

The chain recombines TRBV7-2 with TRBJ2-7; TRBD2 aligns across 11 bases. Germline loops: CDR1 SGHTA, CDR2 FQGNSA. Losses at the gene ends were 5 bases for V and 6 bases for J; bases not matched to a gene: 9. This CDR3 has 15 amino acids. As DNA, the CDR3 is TGTGCCAGCAGCACCCGACTAGCGGGGAGTATCGAGCAGTACTTC. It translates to CASSTRLAGSIEQYF. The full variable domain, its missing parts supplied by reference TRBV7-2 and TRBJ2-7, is GAGVSQSPSNKVTEKGKDVELRCDPISGHTALYWYRQSLGQGLEFLIYFQGNSAPDKSGLPSDRFSAERTGGSVSTLTIQRTQQEDSAVYLCASSTRLAGSIEQYFGPGTRLTVT.

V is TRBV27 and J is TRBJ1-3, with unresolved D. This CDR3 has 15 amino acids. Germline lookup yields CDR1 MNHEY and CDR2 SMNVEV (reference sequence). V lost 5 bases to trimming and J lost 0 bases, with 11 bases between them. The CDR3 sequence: CASSISGSSGNTIYF. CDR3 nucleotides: TGTGCCAGCAGTATTAGCGGGTCCTCTGGAAACACCATATATTTT.

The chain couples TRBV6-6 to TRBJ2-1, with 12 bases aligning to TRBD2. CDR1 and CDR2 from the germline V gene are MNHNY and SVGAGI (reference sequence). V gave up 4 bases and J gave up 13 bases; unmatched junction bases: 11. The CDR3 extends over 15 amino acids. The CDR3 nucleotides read TGTGCCAGCAGTTCCGTGACTAGCGGGGGTCTGGAACAGTTCTTC. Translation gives CASSSVTSGGLEQFF.

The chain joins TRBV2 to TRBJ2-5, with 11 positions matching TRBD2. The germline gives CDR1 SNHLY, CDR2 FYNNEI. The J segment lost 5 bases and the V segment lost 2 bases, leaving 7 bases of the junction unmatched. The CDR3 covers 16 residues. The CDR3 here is CASSERSGGAGETQYF. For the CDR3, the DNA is TGTGCCAGCAGTGAACGTAGCGGGGGGGCCGGTGAGACCCAGTACTTC. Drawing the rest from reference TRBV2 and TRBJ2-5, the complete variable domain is EPEVTQTPSHQVTQMGQEVILRCVPISNHLYFYWYRQILGQKVEFLVSFYNNEISEKSEIFDDQFSVERPDGSNFTLKIRSTKLEDSAMYFCASSERSGGAGETQYFGPGTRLLVL.